The T cell receptor (beta chain) described here comes from a study of human T cells and chemical hapten exposure. TCRdb reprocessed the RACE reads with MiXCR, giving one entry per CDR3 protein. The table has about 89,000 distinct CDR3 sequences, over 10% seen once. The time point denotes: patch test 3, about 24 weeks after DPC sensitization. Treatment denoted: therapeutic diphenylcyclopropenone sensitization with weekly scalp DPC. Findings and caveats of the study: Expanded TCRs clustered into significantly more large CDR3 similarity groups than controls, the analysis revealed.

This clonotype was seen many times. Its antigen is currently unknown. The sequenced sample was whole blood, obtained in connection with sensitization to the hapten diphenylcyclopropenone (DPC). The clonotype originates from a woman aged 50 to 60 with alopecia areata. Some clones in this sample may be carry-over from other donors' samples.

The CDR3 loop reads CSVDVRSALGYEQYF. The CDR3 coding sequence is TGCAGCGTTGATGTCAGGTCAGCGCTCGGGTACGAGCAGTACTTC. This chain uses TRBV29-1 with TRBJ2-7; D gene ambiguous. Germline V lookup: CDR1 SQVTM, CDR2 ANQGSEA. The V gene lost 3 bases and the J gene lost 4 bases, with 19 bases spanning the gap. The length of the CDR3 is 15 residues.